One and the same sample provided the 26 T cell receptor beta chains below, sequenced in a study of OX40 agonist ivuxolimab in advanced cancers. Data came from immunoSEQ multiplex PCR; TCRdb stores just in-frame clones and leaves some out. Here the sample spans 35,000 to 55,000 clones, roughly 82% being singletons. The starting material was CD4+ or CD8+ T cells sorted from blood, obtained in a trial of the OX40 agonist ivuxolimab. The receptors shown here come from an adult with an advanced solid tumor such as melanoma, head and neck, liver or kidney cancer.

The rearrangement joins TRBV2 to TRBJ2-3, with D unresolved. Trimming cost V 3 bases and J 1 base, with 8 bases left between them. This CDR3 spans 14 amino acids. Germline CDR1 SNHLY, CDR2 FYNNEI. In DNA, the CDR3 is TGTGCCAGCAGTGATTGGGATGGCACAGATACGCAGTATTTT. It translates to CASSDWDGTDTQYF.

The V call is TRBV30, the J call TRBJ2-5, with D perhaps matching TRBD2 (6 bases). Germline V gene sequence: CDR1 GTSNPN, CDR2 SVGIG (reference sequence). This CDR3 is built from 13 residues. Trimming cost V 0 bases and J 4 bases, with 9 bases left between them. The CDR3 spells CAWSVVEGETQYF. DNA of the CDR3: TGTGCCTGGAGTGTTGTGGAGGGAGAGACCCAGTACTTC.

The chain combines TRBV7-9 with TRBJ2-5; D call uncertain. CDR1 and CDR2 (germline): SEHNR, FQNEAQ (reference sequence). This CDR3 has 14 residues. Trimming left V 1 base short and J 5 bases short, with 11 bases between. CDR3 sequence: CASSLVGQLETQYF. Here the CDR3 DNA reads TGTGCCAGCAGCTTAGTTGGTCAGTTGGAGACCCAGTACTTC. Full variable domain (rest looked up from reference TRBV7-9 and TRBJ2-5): DTGVSQNPRHKITKRGQNVTFRCDPISEHNRLYWYRQTLGQGPEFLTYFQNEAQLEKSRLLSDRFSAERPKGSFSTLEIQRTEQGDSAMYLCASSLVGQLETQYFGPGTRLLVL.

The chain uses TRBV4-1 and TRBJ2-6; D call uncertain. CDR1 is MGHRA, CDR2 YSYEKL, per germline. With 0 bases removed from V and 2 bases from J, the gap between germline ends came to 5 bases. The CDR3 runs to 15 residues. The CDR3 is CASSQDGPGANVLTF. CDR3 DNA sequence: TGCGCCAGCAGCCAAGATGGTCCTGGGGCCAACGTCCTGACTTTC.

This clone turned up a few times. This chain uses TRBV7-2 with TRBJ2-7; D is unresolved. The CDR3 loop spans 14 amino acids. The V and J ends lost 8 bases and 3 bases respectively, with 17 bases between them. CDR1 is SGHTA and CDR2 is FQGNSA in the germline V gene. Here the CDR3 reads CASGIFRTSYEQYF. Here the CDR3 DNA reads TGTGCCAGCGGAATTTTCAGGACGAGCTACGAGCAGTACTTC.

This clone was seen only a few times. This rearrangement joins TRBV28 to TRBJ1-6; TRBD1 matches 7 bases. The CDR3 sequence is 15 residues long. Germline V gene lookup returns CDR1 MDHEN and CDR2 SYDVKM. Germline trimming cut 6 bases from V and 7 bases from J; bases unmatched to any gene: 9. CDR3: CASSQGPGGNSPLHF. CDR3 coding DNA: TGTGCCAGCAGCCAAGGCCCAGGGGGGAATTCACCCCTCCACTTT.

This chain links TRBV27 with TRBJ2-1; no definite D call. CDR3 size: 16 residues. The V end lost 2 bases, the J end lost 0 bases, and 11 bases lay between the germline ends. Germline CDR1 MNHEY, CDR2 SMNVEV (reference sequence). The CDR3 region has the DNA TGTGCCAGCAGTTTACGGCCCAGGAGCTCCTACAATGAGCAGTTCTTC. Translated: CASSLRPRSSYNEQFF.

The CDR3 loop is CASSPVLQGKENTIYF. CDR3 nucleotides: TGTGCCAGCAGCCCCGTACTACAGGGAAAGGAAAACACCATATATTTT. This chain uses TRBV5-4 with TRBJ1-3, with TRBD1 as a possible D gene (6 bases). Germline values: CDR1 SGHNT, CDR2 YYREEE (reference sequence). The CDR3 is 16 amino acids. Trimming cost V 4 bases and J 6 bases, with 20 bases left between them. The whole variable domain, remainder taken from reference TRBV5-4 and TRBJ1-3, is ETGVTQSPTHLIKTRGQQVTLRCSSQSGHNTVSWYQQALGQGPQFIFQYYREEENGRGNFPPRFSGLQFPNYSSELNVNALELDDSALYLCASSPVLQGKENTIYFGEGSWLTVV.

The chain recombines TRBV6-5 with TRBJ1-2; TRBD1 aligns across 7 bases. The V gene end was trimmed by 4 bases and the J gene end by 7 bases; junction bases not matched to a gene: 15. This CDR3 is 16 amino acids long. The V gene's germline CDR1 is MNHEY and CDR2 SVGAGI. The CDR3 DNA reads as TGTGCCAGCAGTTCCCCACGCATGACAGGGTCGGGTGGCTACACCTTC. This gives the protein CASSSPRMTGSGGYTF.

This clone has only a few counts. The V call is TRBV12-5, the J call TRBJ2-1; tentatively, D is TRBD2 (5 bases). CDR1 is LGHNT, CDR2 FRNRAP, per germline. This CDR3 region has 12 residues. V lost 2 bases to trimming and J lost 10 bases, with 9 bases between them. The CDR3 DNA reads TGTGCTAGTGGTTTGCCACGAGGGGAGCAGTTCTTC. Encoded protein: CASGLPRGEQFF. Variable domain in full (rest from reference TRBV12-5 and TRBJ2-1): DARVTQTPRHKVTEMGQEVTMRCQPILGHNTVFWYRQTMMQGLELLAYFRNRAPLDDSGMPKDRFSAEMPDATLATLKIQPSEPRDSAVYFCASGLPRGEQFFGPGTRLTVL.

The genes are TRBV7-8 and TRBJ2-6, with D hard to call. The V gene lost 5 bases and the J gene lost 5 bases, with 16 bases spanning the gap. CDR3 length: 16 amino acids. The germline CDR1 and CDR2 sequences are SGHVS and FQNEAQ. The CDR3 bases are TGTGCCAGCAGCCCGAACATAGATCCCTGGGCCAACGTCCTGACTTTC. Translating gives CASSPNIDPWANVLTF.

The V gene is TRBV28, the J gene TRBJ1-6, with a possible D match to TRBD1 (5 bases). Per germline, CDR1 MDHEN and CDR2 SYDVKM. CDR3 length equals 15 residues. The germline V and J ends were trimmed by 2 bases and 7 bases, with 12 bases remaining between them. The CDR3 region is CASSLSGRENSPLHF. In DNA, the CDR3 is TGTGCCAGCAGTTTAAGTGGCAGGGAAAATTCACCCCTCCACTTT.

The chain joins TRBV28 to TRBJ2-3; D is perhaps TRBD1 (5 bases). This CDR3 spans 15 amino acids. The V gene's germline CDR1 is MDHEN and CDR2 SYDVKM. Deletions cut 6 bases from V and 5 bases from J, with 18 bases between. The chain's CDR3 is CASSLSGIIVDTQYF. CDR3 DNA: TGTGCCAGCAGCCTGTCAGGGATTATTGTAGATACGCAGTATTTT.

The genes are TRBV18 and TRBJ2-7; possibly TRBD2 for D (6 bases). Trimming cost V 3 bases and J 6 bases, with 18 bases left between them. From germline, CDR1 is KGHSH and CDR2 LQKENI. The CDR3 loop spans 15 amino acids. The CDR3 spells CASSPPGVGSSEQYF. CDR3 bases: TGTGCCAGCTCACCCCCGGGGGTGGGGTCCAGCGAGCAGTACTTC.

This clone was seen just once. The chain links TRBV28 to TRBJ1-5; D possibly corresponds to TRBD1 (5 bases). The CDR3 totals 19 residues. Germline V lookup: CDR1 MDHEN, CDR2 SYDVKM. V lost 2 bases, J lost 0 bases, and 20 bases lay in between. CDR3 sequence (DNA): TGTGCCAGCAGTTTAGGCACTAGCGGGGCCCAATATAGCAATCAGCCCCAGCATTTT. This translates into CASSLGTSGAQYSNQPQHF.

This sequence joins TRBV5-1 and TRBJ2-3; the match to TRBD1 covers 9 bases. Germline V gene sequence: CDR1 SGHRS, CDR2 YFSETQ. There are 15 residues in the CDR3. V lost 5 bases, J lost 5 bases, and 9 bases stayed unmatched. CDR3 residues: CASSRWTGDIDTQYF. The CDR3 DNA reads TGCGCCAGCAGTCGATGGACAGGGGATATAGATACGCAGTATTTT.

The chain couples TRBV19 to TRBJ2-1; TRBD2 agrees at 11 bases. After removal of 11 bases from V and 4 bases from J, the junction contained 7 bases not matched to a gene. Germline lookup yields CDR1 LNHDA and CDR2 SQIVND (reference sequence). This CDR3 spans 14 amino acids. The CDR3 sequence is CACTGTSGYNEQFF. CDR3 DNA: TGTGCCTGCACCGGGACTAGCGGTTACAATGAGCAGTTCTTC.

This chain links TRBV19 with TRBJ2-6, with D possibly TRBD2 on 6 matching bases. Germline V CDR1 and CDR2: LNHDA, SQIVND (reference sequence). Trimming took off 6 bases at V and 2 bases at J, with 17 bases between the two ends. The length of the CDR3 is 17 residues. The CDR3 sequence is CASSQGDWGPGANVLTF. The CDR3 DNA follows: TGTGCCAGTAGCCAAGGGGACTGGGGCCCTGGGGCCAACGTCCTGACTTTC. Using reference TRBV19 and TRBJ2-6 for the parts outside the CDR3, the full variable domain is DGGITQSPKYLFRKEGQNVTLSCEQNLNHDAMYWYRQDPGQGLRLIYYSQIVNDFQKGDIAEGYSVSREKKESFPLTVTSAQKNPTAFYLCASSQGDWGPGANVLTFGAGSRLTVL.

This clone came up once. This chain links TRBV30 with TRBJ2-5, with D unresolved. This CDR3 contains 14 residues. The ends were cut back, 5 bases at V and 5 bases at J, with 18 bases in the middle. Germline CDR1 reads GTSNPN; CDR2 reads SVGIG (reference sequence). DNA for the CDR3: TGTGCCTGGGAAGGGCCCCGCCTGGGGGAGACCCAGTACTTC. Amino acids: CAWEGPRLGETQYF. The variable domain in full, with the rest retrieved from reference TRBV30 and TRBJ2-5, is SQTIHQWPATLVQPVGSPLSLECTVEGTSNPNLYWYRQAAGRGLQLLFYSVGIGQISSEVPQNLSASRPQDRQFILSSKKLLLSDSGFYLCAWEGPRLGETQYFGPGTRLLVL.

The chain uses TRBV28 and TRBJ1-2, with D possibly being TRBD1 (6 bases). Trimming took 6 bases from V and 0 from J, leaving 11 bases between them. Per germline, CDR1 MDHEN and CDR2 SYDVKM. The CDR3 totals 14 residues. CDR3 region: CASSPTGTNYGYTF. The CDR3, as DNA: TGTGCCAGCAGCCCGACAGGAACTAACTATGGCTACACCTTC.

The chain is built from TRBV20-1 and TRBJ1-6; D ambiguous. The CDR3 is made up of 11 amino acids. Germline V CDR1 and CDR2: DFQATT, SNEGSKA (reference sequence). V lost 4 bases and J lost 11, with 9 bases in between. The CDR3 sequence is CSATPQTPLHF. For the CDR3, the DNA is TGCAGTGCTACTCCCCAAACACCCCTCCACTTT.

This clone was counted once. CDR3 coding DNA: TGTGCCAGCAGTGAAAGGGGGGGGACAGATACGCAGTATTTT. Translated: CASSERGGTDTQYF. This chain uses TRBV6-1 with TRBJ2-3; weak D call: TRBD2 (7 bases). This CDR3 spans 14 amino acids. V lost 2 bases and J 3 bases, leaving 9 bases between the germline ends. Per the germline V gene, CDR1 is MNHNS and CDR2 is SASEGT.

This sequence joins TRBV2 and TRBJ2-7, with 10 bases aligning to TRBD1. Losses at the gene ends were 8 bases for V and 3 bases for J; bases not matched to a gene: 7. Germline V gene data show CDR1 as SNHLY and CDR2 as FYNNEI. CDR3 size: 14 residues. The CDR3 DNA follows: TGTGCCAGCCTCCGCCGGGACAGGGGCTACGAGCAGTACTTC. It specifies CASLRRDRGYEQYF.

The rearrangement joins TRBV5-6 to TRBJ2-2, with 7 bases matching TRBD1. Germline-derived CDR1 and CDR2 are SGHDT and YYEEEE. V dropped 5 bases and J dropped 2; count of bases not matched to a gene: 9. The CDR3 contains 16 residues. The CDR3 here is CASSSSGGENTGELFF. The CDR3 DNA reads TGTGCCAGCAGTTCCTCAGGGGGAGAAAACACCGGGGAGCTGTTTTTT.

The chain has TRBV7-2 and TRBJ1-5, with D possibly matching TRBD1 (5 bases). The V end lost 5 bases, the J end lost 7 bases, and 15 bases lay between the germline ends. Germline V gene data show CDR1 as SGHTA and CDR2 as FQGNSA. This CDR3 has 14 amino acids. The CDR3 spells CASSREQWGQPQHF. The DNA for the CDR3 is TGTGCCAGCAGCCGAGAACAGTGGGGGCAGCCCCAGCATTTT.

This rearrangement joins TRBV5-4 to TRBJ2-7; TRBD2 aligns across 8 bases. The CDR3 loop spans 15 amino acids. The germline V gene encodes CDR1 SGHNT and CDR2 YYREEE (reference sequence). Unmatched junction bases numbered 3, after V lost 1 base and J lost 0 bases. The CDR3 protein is CASSLKAGVSYEQYF. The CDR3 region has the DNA TGTGCCAGCAGCTTGAAAGCGGGAGTCTCCTACGAGCAGTACTTC.